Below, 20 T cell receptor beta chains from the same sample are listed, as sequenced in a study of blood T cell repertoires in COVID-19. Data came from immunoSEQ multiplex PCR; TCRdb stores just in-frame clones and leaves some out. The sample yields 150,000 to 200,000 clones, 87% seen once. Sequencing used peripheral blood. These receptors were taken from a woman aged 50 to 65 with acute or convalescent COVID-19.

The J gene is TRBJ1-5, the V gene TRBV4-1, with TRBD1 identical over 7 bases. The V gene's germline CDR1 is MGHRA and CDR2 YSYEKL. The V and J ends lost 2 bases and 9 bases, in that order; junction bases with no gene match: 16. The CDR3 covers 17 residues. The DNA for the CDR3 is TGCGCCAGCAGCCAAACCCTGGACTCCCCAGGGGGTCTGCCCCAGCATTTT. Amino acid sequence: CASSQTLDSPGGLPQHF.

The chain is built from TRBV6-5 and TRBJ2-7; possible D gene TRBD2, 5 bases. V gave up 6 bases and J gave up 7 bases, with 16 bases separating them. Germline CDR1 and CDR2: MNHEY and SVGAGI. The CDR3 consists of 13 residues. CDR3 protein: CASSPDSVWEQYF. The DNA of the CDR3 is TGTGCCAGCAGCCCGGACTCCGTTTGGGAGCAGTACTTC.

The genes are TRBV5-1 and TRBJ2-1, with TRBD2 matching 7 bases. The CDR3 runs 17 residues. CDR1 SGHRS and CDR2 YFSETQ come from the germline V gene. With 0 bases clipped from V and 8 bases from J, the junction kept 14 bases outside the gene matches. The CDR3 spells CASSLGVEGGPYDEQFF. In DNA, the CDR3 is TGCGCCAGCAGCTTGGGTGTGGAGGGAGGGCCTTACGATGAGCAGTTCTTC.

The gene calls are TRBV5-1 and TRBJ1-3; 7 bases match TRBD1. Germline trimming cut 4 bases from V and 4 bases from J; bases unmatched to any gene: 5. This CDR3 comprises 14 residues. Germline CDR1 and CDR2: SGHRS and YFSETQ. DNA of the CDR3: TGCGCCAGCAGCACTACAGGGGCCGGAAACACCATATATTTT. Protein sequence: CASSTTGAGNTIYF.

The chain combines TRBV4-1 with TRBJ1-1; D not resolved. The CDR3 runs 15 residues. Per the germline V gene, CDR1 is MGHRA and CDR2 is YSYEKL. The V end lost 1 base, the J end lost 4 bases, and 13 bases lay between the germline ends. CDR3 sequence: CASSQVHWETTEAFF. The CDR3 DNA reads TGCGCCAGCAGCCAAGTCCATTGGGAGACCACTGAAGCTTTCTTT.

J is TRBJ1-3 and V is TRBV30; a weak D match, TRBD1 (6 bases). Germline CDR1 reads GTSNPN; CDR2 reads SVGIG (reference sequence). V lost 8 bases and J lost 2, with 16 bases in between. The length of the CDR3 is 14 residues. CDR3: CAGTKGQTGNTIYF. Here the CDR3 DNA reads TGTGCCGGCACGAAGGGACAAACTGGAAACACCATATATTTT.

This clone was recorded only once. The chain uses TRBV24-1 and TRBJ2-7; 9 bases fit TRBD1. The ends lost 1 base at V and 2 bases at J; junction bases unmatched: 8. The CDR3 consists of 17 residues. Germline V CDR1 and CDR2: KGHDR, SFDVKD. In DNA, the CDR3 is TGTGCCACCAGTGATTTTCGGACAGGGGTCTTAACCTACGAGCAGTACTTC. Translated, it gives CATSDFRTGVLTYEQYF.

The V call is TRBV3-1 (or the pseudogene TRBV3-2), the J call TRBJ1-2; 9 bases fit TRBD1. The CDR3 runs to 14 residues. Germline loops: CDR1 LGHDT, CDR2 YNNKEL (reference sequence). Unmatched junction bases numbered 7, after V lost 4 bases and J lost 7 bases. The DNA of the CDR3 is TGTGCCAGCAGCCGCGGCTGGGACAGGGCTGGCTACACCTTC. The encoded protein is CASSRGWDRAGYTF.

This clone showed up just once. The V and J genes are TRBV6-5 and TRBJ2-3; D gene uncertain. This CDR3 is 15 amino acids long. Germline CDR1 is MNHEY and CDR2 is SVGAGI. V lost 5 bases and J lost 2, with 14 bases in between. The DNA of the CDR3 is TGTGCCAGCAGTCTGGGCCCCACTTACACAGATACGCAGTATTTT. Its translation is CASSLGPTYTDTQYF.

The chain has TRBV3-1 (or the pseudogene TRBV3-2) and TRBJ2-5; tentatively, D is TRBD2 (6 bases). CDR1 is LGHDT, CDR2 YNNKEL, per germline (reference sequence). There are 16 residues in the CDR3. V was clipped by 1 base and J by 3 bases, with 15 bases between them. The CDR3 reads CASSQGSGTQKETQYF. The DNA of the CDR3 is TGTGCCAGCAGCCAAGGATCCGGGACTCAAAAAGAGACCCAGTACTTC.

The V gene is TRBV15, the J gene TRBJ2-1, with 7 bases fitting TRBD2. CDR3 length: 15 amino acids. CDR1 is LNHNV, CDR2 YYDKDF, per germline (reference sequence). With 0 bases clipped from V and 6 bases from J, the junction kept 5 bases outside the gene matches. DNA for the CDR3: TGTGCCACCAGCAGAGATCAGGGCGGGAGCAATGAGCAGTTCTTC. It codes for CATSRDQGGSNEQFF.

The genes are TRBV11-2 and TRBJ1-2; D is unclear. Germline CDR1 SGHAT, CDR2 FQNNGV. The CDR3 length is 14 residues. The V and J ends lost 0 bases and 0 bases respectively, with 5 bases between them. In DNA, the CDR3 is TGTGCCAGCAGCTTAGATACAGCTAACTATGGCTACACCTTC. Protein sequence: CASSLDTANYGYTF.

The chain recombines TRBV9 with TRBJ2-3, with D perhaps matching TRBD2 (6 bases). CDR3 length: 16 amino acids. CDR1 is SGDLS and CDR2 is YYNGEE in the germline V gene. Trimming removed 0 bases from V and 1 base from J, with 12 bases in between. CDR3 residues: CASSVAGGSGTDTQYF. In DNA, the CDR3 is TGTGCCAGCAGCGTAGCCGGGGGTAGTGGCACAGATACGCAGTATTTT.

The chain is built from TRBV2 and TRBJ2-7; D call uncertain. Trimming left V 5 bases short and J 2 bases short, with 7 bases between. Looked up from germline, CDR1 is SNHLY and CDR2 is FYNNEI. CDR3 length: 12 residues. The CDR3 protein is CASSKTTYEQYF. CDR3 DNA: TGTGCCAGCAGTAAAACAACCTACGAGCAGTACTTC.

CDR3 nucleotides: TGTGCCAGCAGCCTTTGGGACAGACCGTACAATGAGCAGTTCTTC. Its protein product is CASSLWDRPYNEQFF. The chain recombines TRBV27 with TRBJ2-1, with TRBD1 matching over 7 bases. The CDR3 runs 15 residues. Germline-derived CDR1 and CDR2 are MNHEY and SMNVEV (reference sequence). Trimming cost V 6 bases and J 4 bases; bases outside gene matches: 9.

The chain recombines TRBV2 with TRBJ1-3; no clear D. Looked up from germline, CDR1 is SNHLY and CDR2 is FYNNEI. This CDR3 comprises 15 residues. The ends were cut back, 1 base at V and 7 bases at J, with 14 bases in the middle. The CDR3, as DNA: TGTGCCAGCAGTGAAGAACAGTTTGATCCCAACACCATATATTTT. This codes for CASSEEQFDPNTIYF.

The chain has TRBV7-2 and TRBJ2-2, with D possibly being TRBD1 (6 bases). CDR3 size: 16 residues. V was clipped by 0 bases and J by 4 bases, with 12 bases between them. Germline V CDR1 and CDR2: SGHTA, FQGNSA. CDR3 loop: CASSLAQGRSTGELFF. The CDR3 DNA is TGTGCCAGCAGCTTAGCACAGGGAAGGAGCACCGGGGAGCTGTTTTTT.

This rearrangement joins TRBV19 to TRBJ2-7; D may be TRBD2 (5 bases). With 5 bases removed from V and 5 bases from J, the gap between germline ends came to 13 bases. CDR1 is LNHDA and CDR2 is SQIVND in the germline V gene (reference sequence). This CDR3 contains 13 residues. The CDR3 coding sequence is TGTGCCAGTAGTGAAACAGCGGCAAACGAGCAGTACTTC. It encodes CASSETAANEQYF.

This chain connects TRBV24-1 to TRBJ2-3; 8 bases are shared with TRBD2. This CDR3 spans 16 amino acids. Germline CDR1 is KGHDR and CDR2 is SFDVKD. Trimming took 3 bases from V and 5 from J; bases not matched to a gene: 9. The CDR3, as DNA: TGTGCCACCAGTGATAGGACTAGCTCCTCGGGAGATACGCAGTATTTT. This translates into CATSDRTSSSGDTQYF.

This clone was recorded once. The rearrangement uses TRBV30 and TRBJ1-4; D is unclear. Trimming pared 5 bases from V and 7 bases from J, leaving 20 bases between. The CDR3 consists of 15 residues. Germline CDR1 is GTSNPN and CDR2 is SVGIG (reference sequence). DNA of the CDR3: TGTGCCTGGCGTCAGAGAGCATGGGCAAGTGAAAAACTGTTTTTT. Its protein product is CAWRQRAWASEKLFF. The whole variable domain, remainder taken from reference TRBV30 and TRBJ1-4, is SQTIHQWPATLVQPVGSPLSLECTVEGTSNPNLYWYRQAAGRGLQLLFYSVGIGQISSEVPQNLSASRPQDRQFILSSKKLLLSDSGFYLCAWRQRAWASEKLFFGSGTQLSVL.